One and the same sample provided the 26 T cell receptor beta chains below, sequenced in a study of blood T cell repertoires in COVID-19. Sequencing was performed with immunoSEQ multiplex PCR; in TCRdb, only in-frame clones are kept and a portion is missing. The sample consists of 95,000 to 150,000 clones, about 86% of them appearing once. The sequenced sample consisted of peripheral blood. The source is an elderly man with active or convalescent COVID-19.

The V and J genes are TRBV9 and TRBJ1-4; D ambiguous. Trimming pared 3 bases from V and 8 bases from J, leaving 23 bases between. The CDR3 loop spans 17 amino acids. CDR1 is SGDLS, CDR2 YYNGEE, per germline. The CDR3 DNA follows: TGTGCCAGCAGCGGTCCATACGGGTCAGATCCTTACGAAAAACTGTTTTTT. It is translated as CASSGPYGSDPYEKLFF.

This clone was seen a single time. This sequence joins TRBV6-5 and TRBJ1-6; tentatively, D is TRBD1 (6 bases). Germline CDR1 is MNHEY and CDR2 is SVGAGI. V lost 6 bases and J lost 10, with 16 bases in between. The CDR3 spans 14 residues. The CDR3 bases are TGTGCCAGCAGCCGACAGGCCCAAGGCTCACCCCTCCACTTT. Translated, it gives CASSRQAQGSPLHF.

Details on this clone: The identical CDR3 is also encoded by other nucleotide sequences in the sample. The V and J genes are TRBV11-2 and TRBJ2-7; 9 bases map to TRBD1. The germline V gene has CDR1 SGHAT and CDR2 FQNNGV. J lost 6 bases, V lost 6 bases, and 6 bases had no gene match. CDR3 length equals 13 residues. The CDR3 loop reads CASSPDRGGEQYF. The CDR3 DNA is TGTGCCAGCAGTCCGGACAGGGGTGGCGAGCAGTACTTC.

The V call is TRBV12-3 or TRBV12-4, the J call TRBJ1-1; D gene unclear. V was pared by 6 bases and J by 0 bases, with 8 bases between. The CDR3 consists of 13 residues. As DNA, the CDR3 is TGTGCCAGCAGGGGAGGAGTGAACACTGAAGCTTTCTTT. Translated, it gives CASRGGVNTEAFF.

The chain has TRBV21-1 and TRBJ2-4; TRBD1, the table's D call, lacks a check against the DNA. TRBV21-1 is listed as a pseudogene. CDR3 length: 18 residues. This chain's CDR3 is CASSKEGPQGAPKNIQYF. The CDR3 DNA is TGTGCCAGCAGCAAAGAAGGCCCGCAAGGGGCGCCCAAAAACATTCAGTACTTC.

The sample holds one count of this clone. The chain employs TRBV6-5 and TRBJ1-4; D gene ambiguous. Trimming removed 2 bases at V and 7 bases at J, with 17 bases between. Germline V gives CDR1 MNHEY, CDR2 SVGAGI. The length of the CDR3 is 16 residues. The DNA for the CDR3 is TGTGCCAGCAGTTACCAATGGGGAGGTGGAGTTGAAAAACTGTTTTTT. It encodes CASSYQWGGGVEKLFF.

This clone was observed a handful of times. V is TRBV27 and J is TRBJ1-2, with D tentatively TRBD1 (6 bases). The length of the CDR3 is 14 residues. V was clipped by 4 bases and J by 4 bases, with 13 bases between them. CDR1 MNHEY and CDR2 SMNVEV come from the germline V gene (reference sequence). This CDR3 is CASSSHRDGYGYTF. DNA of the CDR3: TGTGCCAGCAGTTCCCACAGGGACGGCTATGGCTACACCTTC.

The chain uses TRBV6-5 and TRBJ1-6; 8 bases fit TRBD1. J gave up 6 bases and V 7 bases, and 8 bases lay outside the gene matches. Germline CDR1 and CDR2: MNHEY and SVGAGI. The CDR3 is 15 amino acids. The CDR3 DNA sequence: TGTGCCAGCAAGGACAGGGAGGGATTTAATTCACCCCTCCACTTT. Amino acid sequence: CASKDREGFNSPLHF.

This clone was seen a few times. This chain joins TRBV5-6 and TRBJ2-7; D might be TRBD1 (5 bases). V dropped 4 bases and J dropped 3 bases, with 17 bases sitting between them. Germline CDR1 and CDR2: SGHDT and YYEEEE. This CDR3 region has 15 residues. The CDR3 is CASSQGRTLYYEQYF. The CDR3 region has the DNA TGTGCCAGCAGCCAGGGCCGTACTCTCTACTACGAGCAGTACTTC.

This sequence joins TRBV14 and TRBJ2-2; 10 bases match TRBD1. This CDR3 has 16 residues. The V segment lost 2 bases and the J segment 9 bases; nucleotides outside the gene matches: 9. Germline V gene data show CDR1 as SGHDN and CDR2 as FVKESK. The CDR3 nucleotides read TGTGCCAGCAGCCAAACTGGCGGACAGGGGGGCCGGGAGCTGTTTTTT. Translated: CASSQTGGQGGRELFF. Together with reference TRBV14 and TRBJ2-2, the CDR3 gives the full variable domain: EAGVTQFPSHSVIEKGQTVTLRCDPISGHDNLYWYRRVMGKEIKFLLHFVKESKQDESGMPNNRFLAERTGGTYSTLKVQPAELEDSGVYFCASSQTGGQGGRELFFGEGSRLTVL.

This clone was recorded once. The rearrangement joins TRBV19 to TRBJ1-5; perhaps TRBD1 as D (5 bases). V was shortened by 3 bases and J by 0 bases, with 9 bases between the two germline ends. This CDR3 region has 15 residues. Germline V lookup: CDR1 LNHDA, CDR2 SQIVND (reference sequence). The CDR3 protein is CASSIRADSNQPQHF. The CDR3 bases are TGTGCCAGTAGTATCAGGGCAGATAGCAATCAGCCCCAGCATTTT.

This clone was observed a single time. CDR3 nucleotide sequence: TGCGCCAGCAGCTCTGTTCCGGGACTTAAGGGGACGGGGACTGGAAACACCATATATTTT. It encodes CASSSVPGLKGTGTGNTIYF. The chain carries TRBV5-1 and TRBJ1-3; D might be TRBD1 (5 bases). CDR1 and CDR2 (germline): SGHRS, YFSETQ. CDR3 length: 20 amino acids. V lost 3 bases and J lost 2, with 27 bases in between. Variable domain in full (rest from reference TRBV5-1 and TRBJ1-3): KAGVTQTPRYLIKTRGQQVTLSCSPISGHRSVSWYQQTPGQGLQFLFEYFSETQRNKGNFPGRFSGRQFSNSRSEMNVSTLELGDSALYLCASSSVPGLKGTGTGNTIYFGEGSWLTVV.

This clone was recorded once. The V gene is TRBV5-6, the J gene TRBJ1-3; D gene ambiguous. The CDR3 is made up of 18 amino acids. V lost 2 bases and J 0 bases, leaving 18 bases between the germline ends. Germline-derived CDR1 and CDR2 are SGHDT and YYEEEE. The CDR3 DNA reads TGTGCCAGCAGCTTTCGACCGCAGGTCATTTACTCTGGAAACACCATATATTTT. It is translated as CASSFRPQVIYSGNTIYF.

The CDR3 coding sequence is TGTGCCAGCAGTCGTTTCCCTAGCGGGGGAGAGACCCAGTACTTC. Its translation is CASSRFPSGGETQYF. The chain carries TRBV6-4 and TRBJ2-5; 10 bases map to TRBD2. CDR1 is MRHNA, CDR2 SNTAGT, per germline. This CDR3 has 15 amino acids. Trimming removed 5 bases from V and 4 bases from J; junction bases left unmatched: 7.

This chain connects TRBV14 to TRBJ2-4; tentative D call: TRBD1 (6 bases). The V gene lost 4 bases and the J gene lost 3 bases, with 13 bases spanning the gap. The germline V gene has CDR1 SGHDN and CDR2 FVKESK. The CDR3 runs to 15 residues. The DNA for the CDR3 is TGTGCCAGCAGCCCTGGACAGTTCGACAAAAACATTCAGTACTTC. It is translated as CASSPGQFDKNIQYF.

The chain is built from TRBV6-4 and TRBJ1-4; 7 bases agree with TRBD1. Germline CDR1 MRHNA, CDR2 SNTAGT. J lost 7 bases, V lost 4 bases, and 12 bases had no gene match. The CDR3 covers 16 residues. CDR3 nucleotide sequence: TGTGCCAGCAGTGCGAGAGCAACAGGGGCGGGTGAAAAACTGTTTTTT. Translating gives CASSARATGAGEKLFF.

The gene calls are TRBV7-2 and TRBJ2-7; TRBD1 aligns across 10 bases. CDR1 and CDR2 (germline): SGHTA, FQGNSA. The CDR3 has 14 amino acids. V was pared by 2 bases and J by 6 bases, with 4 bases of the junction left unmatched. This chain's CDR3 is CASSLPGQGTEQYF. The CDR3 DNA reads TGTGCCAGCAGCTTACCGGGACAGGGGACCGAGCAGTACTTC.

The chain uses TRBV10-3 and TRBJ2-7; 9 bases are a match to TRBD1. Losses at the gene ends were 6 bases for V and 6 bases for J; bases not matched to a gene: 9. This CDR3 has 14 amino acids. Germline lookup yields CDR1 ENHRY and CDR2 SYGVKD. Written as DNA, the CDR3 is TGTGCCATCAGCTCCGGGACAGGGTATGGCGAGCAGTACTTC. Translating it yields CAISSGTGYGEQYF.

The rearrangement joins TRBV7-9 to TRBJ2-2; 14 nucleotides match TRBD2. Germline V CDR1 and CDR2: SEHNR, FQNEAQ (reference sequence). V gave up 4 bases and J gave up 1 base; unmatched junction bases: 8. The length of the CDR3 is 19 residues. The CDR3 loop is CASSSPGTSGGMNTGELFF. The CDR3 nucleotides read TGTGCCAGCAGCTCGCCCGGGACTAGCGGGGGTATGAACACCGGGGAGCTGTTTTTT.

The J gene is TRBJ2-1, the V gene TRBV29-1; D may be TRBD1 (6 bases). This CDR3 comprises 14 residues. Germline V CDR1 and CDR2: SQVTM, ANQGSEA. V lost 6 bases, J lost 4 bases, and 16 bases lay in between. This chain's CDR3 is CSVRTANFYNEQFF. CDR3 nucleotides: TGCAGCGTCCGGACAGCAAACTTTTACAATGAGCAGTTCTTC.

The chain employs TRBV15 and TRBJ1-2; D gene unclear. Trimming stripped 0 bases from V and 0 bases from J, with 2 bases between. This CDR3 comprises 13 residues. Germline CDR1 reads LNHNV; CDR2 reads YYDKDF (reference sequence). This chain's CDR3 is CATSRDANYGYTF. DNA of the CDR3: TGTGCCACCAGCAGAGACGCTAACTATGGCTACACCTTC.

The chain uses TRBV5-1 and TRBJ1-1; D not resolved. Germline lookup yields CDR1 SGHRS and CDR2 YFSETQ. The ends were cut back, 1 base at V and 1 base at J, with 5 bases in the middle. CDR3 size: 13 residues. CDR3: CASSLNQNTEAFF. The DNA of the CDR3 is TGCGCCAGCAGCTTGAATCAGAACACTGAAGCTTTCTTT.

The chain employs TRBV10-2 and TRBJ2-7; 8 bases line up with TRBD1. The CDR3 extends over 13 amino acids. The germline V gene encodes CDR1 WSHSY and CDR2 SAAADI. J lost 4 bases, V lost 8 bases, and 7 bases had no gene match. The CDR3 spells CASAPGQVYEQYF. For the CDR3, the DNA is TGCGCCAGCGCCCCGGGACAGGTATACGAGCAGTACTTC.

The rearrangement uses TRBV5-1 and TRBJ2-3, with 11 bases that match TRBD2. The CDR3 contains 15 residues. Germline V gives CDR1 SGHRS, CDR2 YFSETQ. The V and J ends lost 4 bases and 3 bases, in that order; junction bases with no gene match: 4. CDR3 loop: CASSISGGATDTQYF. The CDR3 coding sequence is TGCGCCAGCAGCATTAGCGGGGGGGCGACAGATACGCAGTATTTT.

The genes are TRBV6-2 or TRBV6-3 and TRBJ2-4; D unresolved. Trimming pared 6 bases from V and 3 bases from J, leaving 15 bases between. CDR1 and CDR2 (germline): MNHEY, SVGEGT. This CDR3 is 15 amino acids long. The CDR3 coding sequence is TGTGCCAGCAGCCGAATCGACATAGACAAAAACATTCAGTACTTC. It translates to CASSRIDIDKNIQYF.

Here the CDR3 DNA reads TGCGCCAGCAGCTTGATGTCTAGCGGGTACGAGCAGTACTTC. It is translated as CASSLMSSGYEQYF. The chain employs TRBV5-1 and TRBJ2-7; 8 bases are shared with TRBD2. Looked up from germline, CDR1 is SGHRS and CDR2 is YFSETQ. The trim removed 1 base at V and 4 bases at J, leaving 4 bases unmatched. CDR3 length: 14 residues.